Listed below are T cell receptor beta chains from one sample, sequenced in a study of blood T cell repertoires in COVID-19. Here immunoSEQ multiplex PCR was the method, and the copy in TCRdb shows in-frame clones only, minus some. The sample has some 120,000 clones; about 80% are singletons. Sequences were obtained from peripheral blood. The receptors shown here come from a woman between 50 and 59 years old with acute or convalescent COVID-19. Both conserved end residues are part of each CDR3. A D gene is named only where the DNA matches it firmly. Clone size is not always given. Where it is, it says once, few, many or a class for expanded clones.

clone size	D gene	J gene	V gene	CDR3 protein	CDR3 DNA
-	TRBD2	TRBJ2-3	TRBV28	CASSPPTSGADTQYF	TGTGCCAGCAGTCCACCGACTAGCGGGGCAGATACGCAGTATTTT
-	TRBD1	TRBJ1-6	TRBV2	CASSDTGGDNSPLHF	TGTGCCAGCAGTGACACAGGGGGCGATAATTCACCCCTCCACTTT
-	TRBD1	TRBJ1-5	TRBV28	CASSPWGQENQPQHF	TGTGCCAGCAGTCCCTGGGGACAGGAAAATCAGCCCCAGCATTTT
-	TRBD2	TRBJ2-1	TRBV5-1	CASSLGGLAGVGNEQFF	TGCGCCAGCAGTTTGGGGGGACTAGCGGGAGTTGGGAATGAGCAGTTCTTC
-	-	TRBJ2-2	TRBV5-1	CASSSSRAIGELFF	TGCGCCAGCAGCTCTTCACGCGCCATCGGGGAGCTGTTTTTT
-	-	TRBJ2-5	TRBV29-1	CSAPRSGERETQYF	TGCAGCGCCCCTAGGTCAGGGGAGCGGGAGACCCAGTACTTC
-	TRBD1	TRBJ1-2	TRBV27	CATRTQGVDGYTF	TGTGCCACCAGGACACAGGGGGTTGATGGCTACACCTTC
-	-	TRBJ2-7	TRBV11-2	CATRDFRASYEQYF	TGTGCCACCCGGGACTTTCGAGCCTCCTACGAGCAGTACTTC
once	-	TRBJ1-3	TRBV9	CASSVGQVSGNTIYF	TGTGCCAGCAGCGTAGGCCAGGTCTCTGGAAACACCATATATTTT
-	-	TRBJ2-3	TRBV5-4	CASSSAPEADTQYF	TGTGCCAGCAGCTCAGCGCCAGAGGCAGATACGCAGTATTTT
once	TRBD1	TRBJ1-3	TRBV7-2	CASSFGTAGNTIYF	TGTGCCAGCAGCTTCGGGACAGCGGGAAACACCATATATTTT
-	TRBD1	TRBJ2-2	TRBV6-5	CASRTKTGTAGELFF	TGTGCCAGCAGGACTAAGACAGGGACGGCCGGGGAGCTGTTTTTT
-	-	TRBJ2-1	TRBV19	CASSIDLGRLSDNEQFF	TGTGCCAGTAGTATAGATCTAGGCAGACTGAGCGACAATGAGCAGTTCTTC
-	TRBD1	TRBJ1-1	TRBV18	CASSFGTGNTEAFF	TGTGCCAGCTCATTTGGGACAGGGAACACTGAAGCTTTCTTT
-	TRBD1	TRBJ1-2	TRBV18	CASSLGTAANYGYTF	TGTGCCAGCTCACTGGGGACAGCAGCTAACTATGGCTACACCTTC
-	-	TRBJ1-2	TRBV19	CASSIAGAGGYTF	TGTGCCAGTAGTATTGCAGGGGCTGGTGGCTACACCTTC
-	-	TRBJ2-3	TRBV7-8	CASSPQGLKDTQYF	TGTGCCAGCAGCCCACAGGGTTTGAAAGATACGCAGTATTTT
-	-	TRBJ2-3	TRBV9	CASSALGDRDTQYF	TGTGCCAGCAGCGCACTAGGAGATAGAGATACGCAGTATTTT
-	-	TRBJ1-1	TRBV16	CASSQYLGLRDTEAFF	TGTGCCAGCAGCCAATACTTGGGACTAAGGGACACTGAAGCTTTCTTT
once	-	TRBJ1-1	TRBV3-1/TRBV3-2	CASTEMGARNTEAFF	TGTGCCAGCACCGAAATGGGGGCCCGGAACACTGAAGCTTTCTTT
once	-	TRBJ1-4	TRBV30	CAWSIGAGNEKLFF	TGTGCCTGGAGTATAGGGGCCGGGAATGAAAAACTGTTTTTT
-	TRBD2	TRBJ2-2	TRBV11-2	CASSLSGVRVGELFF	TGTGCCAGCAGCCTAAGCGGGGTTAGGGTAGGGGAGCTGTTTTTT
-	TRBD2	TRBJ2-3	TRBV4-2	CASSQISGGASDTQYF	TGTGCCAGCAGCCAGATTAGCGGGGGGGCATCTGATACGCAGTATTTT
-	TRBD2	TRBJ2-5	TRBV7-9	CASSPGTSWKTQYF	TGTGCCAGCAGCCCCGGGACTAGCTGGAAGACCCAGTACTTC
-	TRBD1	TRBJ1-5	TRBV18	CASSPRQGPSLKPQHF	TGTGCCAGCTCACCTAGACAGGGACCGTCACTTAAGCCCCAGCATTTT
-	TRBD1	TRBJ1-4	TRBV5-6	CASRPGGPVATNEKLFF	TGTGCCAGCAGACCAGGGGGCCCGGTAGCAACTAATGAAAAACTGTTTTTT
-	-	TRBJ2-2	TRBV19	CASSISGTGELFF	TGTGCCAGTAGTATTTCAGGGACCGGGGAGCTGTTTTTT
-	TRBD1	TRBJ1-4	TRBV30	CAWGLGTGEGKLFF	TGTGCCTGGGGTCTCGGGACAGGGGAAGGAAAACTGTTTTTT
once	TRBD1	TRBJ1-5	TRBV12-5	CASGRDRGHQPQHF	TGTGCTAGTGGTCGGGACAGGGGTCATCAGCCCCAGCATTTT
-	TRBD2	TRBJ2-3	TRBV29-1	CSVWSGTSYTDTQYF	TGCAGCGTTTGGTCCGGGACTAGTTACACAGATACGCAGTATTTT
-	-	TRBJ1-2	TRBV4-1	CASSRGQGNYGYTF	TGCGCCAGCAGCCGAGGCCAGGGAAACTATGGCTACACCTTC
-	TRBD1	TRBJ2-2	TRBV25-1	CASSKPGQGVGELFF	TGTGCCAGCAGTAAACCGGGACAGGGGGTCGGGGAGCTGTTTTTT
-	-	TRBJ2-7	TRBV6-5	CASSYSRDTFKQYF	TGTGCCAGCAGTTACTCGAGGGACACCTTCAAGCAGTACTTC